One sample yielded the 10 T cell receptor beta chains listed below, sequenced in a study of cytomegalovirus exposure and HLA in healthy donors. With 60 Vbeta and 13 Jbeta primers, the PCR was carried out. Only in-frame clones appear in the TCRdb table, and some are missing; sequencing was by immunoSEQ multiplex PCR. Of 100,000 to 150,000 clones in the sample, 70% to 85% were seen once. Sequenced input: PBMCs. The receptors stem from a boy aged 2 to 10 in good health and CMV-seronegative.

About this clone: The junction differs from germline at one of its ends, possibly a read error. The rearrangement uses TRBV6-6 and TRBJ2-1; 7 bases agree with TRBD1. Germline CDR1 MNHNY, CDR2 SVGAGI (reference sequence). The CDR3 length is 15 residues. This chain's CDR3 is CASTRKVGGYDEQFF. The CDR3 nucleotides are TGTGCCAGCACCAGAAAGGTAGGGGGCTACGATGAGCAGTTCTTC.

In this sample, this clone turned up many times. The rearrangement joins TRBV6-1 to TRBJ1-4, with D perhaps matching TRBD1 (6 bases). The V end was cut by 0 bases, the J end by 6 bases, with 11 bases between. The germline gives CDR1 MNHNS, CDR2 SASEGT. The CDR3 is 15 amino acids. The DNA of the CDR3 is TGTGCCAGCAGTGAAGCACAGGGAGTATATGAAAAACTGTTTTTT. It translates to CASSEAQGVYEKLFF.

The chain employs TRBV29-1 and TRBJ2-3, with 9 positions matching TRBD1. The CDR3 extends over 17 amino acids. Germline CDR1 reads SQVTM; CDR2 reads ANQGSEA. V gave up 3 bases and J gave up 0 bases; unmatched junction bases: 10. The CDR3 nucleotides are TGCAGCGTTGAGGGACAGGGAACTTTCGCTAGCACAGATACGCAGTATTTT. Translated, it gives CSVEGQGTFASTDTQYF.

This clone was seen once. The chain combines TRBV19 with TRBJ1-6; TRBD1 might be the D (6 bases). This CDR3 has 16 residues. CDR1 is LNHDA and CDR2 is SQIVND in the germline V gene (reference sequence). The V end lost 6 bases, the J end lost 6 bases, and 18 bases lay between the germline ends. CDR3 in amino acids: CASRISGQTGNSPLHF. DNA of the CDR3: TGTGCCAGTAGAATTTCAGGACAGACGGGTAATTCACCCCTCCACTTT.

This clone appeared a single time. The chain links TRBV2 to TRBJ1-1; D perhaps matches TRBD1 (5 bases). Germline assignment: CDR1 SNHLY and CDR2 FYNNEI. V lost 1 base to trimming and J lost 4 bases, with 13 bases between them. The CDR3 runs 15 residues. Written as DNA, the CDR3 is TGTGCCAGCAGTGAAGGGACGCTAAGGGGCACTGAAGCTTTCTTT. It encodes CASSEGTLRGTEAFF.

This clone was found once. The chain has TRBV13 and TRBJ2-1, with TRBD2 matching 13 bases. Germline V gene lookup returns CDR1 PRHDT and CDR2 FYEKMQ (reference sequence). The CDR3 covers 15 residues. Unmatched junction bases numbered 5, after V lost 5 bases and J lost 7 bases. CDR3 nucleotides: TGTGCCAGCAGCCAGGGACTAGCGGGGAAAAATGAGCAGTTCTTC. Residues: CASSQGLAGKNEQFF.

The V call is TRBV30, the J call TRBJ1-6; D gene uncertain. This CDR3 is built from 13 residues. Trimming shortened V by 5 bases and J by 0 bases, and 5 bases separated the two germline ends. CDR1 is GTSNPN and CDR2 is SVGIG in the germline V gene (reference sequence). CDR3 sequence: CAWGSSYNSPLHF. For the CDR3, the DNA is TGTGCCTGGGGGAGCTCCTATAATTCACCCCTCCACTTT.

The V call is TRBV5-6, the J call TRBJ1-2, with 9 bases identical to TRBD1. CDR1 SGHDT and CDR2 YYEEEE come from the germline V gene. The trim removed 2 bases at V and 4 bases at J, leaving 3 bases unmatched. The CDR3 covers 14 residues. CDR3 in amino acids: CASSFGTGTYGYTF. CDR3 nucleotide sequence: TGTGCCAGCAGCTTTGGGACAGGGACCTATGGCTACACCTTC.

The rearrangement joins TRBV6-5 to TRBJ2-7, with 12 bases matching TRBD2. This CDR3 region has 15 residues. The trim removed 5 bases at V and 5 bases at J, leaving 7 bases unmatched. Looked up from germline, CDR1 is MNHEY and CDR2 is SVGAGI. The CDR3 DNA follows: TGTGCCAGCAGTCCAGTACTAGCGGGGGGCCACGAGCAGTACTTC. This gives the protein CASSPVLAGGHEQYF.

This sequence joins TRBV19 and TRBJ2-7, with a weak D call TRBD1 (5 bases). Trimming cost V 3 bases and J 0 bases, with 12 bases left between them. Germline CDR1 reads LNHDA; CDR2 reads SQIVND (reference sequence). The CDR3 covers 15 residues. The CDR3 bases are TGTGCCAGTAGTATTGCAAGGGGAAGCTCCTACGAGCAGTACTTC. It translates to CASSIARGSSYEQYF. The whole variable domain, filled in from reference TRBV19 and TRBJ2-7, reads DGGITQSPKYLFRKEGQNVTLSCEQNLNHDAMYWYRQDPGQGLRLIYYSQIVNDFQKGDIAEGYSVSREKKESFPLTVTSAQKNPTAFYLCASSIARGSSYEQYFGPGTRLTVT.